This TCR beta chain derives from a study of blood T cells in healthy people across ages. The CDR3 is 18 amino acids. Germline CDR1 reads SGHTA; CDR2 reads FQGNSA. Trimming stripped 1 base from V and 1 base from J, with 14 bases between. Study-level findings and limits: With age, beta diversity per million T cells declined roughly linearly, significantly by about 37. The CMV status of each donor remained undetermined, and this could have confounded shifts in expanded clonotypes.

A J-beta primer mix and a sample-barcoded 5' primer were used in a second PCR of about 6 to 12 cycles. Via MiXCR, TCRdb re-called the 5' RACE reads, giving one row per CDR3 protein. The sample lists about 2 million distinct CDR3 sequences; roughly 49% were seen once. On this clonotype itself: What it binds is unknown.

The material sequenced was blood. The rearrangement uses TRBV7-2 and TRBJ2-6, with a possible D match to TRBD2 (5 bases). This clonotype was obtained from a woman in her 40s in good health. The CDR3 region has the DNA TGTGCCAGCAGCTTAGGGGCTAGCCGCGGATCTGGGGCCAACGTCCTGACTTTC. Its protein product is CASSLGASRGSGANVLTF.